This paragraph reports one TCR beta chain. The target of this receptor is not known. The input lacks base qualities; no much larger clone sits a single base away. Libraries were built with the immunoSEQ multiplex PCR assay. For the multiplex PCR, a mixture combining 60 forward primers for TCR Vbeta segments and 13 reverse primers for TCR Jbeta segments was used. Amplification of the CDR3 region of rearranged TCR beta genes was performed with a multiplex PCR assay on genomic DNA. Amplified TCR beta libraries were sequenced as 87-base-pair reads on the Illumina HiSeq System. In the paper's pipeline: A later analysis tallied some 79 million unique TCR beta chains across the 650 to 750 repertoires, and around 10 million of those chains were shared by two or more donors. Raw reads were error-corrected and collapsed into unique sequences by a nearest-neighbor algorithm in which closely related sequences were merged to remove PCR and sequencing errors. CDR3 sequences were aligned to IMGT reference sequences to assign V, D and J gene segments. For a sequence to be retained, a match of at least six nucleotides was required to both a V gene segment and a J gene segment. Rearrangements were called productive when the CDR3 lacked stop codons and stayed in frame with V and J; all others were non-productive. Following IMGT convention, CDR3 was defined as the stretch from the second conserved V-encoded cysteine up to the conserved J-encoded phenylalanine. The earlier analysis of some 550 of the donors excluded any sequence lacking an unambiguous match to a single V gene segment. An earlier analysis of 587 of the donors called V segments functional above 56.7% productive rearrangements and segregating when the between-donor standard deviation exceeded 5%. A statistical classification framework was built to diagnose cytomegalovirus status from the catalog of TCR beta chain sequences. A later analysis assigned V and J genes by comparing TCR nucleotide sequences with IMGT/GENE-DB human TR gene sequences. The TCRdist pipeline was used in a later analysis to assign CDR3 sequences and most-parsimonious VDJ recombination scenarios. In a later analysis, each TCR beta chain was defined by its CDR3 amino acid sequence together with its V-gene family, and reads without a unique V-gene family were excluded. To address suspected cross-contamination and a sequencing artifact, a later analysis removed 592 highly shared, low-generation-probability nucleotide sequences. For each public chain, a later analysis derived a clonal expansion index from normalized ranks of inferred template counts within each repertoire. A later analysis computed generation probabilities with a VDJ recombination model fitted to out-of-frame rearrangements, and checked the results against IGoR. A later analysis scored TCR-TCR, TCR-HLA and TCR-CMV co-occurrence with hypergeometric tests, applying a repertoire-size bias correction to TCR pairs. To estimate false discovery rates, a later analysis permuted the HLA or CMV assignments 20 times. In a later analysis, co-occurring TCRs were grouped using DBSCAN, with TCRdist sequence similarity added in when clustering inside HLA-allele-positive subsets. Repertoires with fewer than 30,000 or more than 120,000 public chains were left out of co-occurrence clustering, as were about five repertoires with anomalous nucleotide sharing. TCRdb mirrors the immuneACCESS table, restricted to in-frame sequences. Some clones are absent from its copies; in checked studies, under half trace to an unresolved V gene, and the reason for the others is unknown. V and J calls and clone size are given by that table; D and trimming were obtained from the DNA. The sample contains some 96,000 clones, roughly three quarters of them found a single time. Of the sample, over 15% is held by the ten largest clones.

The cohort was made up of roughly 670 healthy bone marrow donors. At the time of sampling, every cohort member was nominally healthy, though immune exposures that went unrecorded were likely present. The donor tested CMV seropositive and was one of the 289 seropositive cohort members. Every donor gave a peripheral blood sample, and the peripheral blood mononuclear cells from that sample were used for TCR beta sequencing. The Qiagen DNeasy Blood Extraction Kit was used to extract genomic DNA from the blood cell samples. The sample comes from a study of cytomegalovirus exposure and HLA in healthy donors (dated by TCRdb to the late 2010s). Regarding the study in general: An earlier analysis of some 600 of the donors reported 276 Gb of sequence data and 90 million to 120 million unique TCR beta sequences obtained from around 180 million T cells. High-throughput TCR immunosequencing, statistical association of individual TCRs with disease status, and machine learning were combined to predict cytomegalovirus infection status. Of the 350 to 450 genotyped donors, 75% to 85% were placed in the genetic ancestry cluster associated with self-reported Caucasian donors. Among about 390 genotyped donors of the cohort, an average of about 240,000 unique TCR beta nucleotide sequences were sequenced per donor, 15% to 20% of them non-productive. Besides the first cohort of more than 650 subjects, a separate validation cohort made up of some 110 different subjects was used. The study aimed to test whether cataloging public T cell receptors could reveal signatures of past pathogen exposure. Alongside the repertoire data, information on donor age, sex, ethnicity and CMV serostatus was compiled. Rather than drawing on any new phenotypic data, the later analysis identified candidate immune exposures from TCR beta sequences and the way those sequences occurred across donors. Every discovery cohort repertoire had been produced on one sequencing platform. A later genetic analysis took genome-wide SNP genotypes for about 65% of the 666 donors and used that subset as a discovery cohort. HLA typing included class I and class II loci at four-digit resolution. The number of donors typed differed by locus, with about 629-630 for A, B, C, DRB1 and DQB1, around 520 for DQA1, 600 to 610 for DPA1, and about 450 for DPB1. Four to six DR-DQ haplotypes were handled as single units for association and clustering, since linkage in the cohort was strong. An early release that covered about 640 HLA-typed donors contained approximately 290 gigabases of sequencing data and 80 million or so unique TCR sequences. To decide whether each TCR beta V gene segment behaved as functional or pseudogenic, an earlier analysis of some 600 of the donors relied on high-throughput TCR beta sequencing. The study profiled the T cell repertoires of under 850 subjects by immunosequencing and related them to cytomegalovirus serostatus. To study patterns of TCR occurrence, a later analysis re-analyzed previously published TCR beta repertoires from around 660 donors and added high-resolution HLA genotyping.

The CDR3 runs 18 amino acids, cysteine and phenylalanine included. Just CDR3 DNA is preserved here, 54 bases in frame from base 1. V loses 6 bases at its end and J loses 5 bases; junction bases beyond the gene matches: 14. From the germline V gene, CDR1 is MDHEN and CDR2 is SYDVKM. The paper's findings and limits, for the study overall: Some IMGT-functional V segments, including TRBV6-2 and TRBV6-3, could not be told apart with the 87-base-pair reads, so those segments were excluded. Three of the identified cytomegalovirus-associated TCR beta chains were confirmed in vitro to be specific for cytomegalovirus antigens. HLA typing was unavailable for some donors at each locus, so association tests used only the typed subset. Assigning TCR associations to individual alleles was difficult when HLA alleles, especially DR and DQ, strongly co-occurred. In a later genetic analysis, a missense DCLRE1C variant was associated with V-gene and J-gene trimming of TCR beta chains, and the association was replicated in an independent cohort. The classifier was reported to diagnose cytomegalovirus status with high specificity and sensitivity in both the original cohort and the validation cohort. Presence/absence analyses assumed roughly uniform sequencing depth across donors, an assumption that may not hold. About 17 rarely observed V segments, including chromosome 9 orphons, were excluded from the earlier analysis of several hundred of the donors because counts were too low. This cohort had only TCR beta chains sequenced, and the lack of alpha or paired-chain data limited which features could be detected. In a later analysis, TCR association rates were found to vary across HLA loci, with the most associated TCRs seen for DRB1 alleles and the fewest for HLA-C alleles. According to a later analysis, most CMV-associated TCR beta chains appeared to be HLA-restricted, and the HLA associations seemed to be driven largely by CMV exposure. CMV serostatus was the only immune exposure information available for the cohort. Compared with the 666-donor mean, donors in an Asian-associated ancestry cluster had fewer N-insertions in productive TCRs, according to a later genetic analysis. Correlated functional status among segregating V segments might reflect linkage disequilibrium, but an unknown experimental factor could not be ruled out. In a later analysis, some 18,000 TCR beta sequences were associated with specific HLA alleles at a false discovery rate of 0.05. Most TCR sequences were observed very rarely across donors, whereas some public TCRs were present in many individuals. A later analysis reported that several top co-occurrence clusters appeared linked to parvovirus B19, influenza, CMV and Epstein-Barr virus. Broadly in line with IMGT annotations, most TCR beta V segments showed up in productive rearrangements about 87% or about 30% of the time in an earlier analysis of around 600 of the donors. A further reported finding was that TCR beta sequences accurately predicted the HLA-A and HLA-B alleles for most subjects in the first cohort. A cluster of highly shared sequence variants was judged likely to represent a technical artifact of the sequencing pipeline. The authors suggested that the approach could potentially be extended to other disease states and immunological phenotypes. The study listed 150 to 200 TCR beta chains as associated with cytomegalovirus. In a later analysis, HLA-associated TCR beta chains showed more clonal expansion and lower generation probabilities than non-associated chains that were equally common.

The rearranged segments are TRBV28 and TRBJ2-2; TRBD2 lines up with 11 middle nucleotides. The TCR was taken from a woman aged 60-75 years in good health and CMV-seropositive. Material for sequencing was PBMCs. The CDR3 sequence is CASRVPSSGRFVTGELFF. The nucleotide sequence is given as TGTGCCAGCAGGGTGCCTTCTAGCGGGAGGTTTGTAACCGGGGAGCTGTTTTTT.